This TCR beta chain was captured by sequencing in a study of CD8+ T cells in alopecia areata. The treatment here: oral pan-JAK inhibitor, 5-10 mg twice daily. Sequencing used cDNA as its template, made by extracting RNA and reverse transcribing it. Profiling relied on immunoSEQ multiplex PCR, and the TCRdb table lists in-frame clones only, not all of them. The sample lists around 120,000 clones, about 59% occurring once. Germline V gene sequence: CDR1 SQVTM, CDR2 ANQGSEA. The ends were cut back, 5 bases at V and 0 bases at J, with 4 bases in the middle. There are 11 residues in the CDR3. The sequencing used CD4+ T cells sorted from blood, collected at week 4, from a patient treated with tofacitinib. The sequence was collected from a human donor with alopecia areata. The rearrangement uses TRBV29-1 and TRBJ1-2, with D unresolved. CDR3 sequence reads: CSVQANYGYTF. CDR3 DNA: TGCAGCGTTCAAGCTAACTATGGCTACACCTTC.